Described below is a single T cell receptor beta chain sequence and its context. Only in-frame clones appear in the TCRdb table, and some are missing; sequencing was by immunoSEQ multiplex PCR. The sample contains around 76,000 clones, approximately 88% of which appear only once. The sample comes from a study of control samples from healthy donors and cancer patients. This receptor was taken from a woman aged 45-59 years with colorectal cancer. Specimen: PBMCs.

As DNA, the CDR3 is TGTGCCAGCAGCTTGTACCGGGTCTCCTACAATGAGCAGTTCTTC. Encoded protein: CASSLYRVSYNEQFF. V and J are TRBV5-6 and TRBJ2-1; no firm D call. This CDR3 has 15 amino acids. Trimming removed 1 base from V and 0 bases from J, with 8 bases in between. Looked up from germline, CDR1 is SGHDT and CDR2 is YYEEEE. Supplemented by reference TRBV5-6 and TRBJ2-1, the full variable domain reads DAGVTQSPTHLIKTRGQQVTLRCSPKSGHDTVSWYQQALGQGPQFIFQYYEEEERQRGNFPDRFSGHQFPNYSSELNVNALLLGDSALYLCASSLYRVSYNEQFFGPGTRLTVL.